One sample yielded the 28 T cell receptor beta chains listed below, sequenced in a study of graft-versus-host responses after intestinal transplantation. TCRdb's table, derived via immunoSEQ multiplex PCR, lists solely in-frame clones and lacks some. The sample holds 90,000 to 130,000 clones; around 94% are singletons and the top ten take 0.9% to 1.5%. The antigens of these receptors remain unknown. The sequencing used unstimulated CD8+ T cells sorted from spleen or lymph node cells, collected before transplant. The receptors derive from a human donor who was the organ donor for an intestinal transplant.

The chain employs TRBV9 and TRBJ2-5, with 8 bases fitting TRBD2. Near its end, the DNA agrees better with TRBJ2-7, so the J call may be wrong. Germline V CDR1 and CDR2: SGDLS, YYNGEE. This CDR3 has 15 amino acids. The CDR3 nucleotides read TGTGCCAGCAGCCCTCGGGGCGGGAGGTCGGACGAGCAGTACTTC. Protein product: CASSPRGGRSDEQYF.

This clone is a singleton in its sample. V usage is TRBV5-1 and J usage is TRBJ2-7, with 10 bases matching TRBD2. The J segment lost 4 bases and the V segment lost 3 bases, leaving 13 bases of the junction unmatched. Germline CDR1 SGHRS, CDR2 YFSETQ. This CDR3 is built from 17 residues. CDR3 bases: TGCGCCAGCAGCTCAAGGACTAGCGGCCGGAGTATGTACGAGCAGTACTTC. Protein product: CASSSRTSGRSMYEQYF.

The rearrangement joins TRBV27 to TRBJ1-5; the D is unclear. CDR1 is MNHEY, CDR2 SMNVEV, per germline (reference sequence). Trimming removed 2 bases at V and 6 bases at J, with 14 bases between. The CDR3 extends over 15 amino acids. This chain's CDR3 is CASSLRFLDGQPQHF. Here the CDR3 DNA reads TGTGCCAGCAGTTTACGGTTCCTAGACGGTCAGCCCCAGCATTTT.

In this sample, this clone turned up once. This chain links TRBV6-5 with TRBJ2-7; TRBD2 matches at 8 bases. Germline lookup yields CDR1 MNHEY and CDR2 SVGAGI. The CDR3 totals 14 residues. Losses at the gene ends were 7 bases for V and 5 bases for J; bases not matched to a gene: 10. CDR3 bases: TGTGCCAGCATGCTAAGCGGGAGAGGGGACGAGCAGTACTTC. Its protein is CASMLSGRGDEQYF.

The rearrangement uses TRBV18 and TRBJ2-5; unclear D gene. Germline V gene sequence: CDR1 KGHSH, CDR2 LQKENI. The germline V and J ends were trimmed by 3 bases and 2 bases, with 10 bases remaining between them. The CDR3 is 14 amino acids. The CDR3 sequence is CASSPEYTQETQYF. CDR3 nucleotides: TGTGCCAGCTCACCTGAATACACACAAGAGACCCAGTACTTC.

This clone was detected a few times. The chain joins TRBV2 to TRBJ2-3; 11 nucleotides agree with TRBD2. Trimming removed 11 bases from V and 2 bases from J; junction bases left unmatched: 6. Germline values: CDR1 SNHLY, CDR2 FYNNEI. This CDR3 contains 14 residues. The CDR3 nucleotides read TGTGCCGGAAGGACTAGCGGGTCCACAGATACGCAGTATTTT. This encodes CAGRTSGSTDTQYF.

V gene TRBV2 combines with J gene TRBJ2-3; TRBD2 is a possible D gene (6 bases). V was shortened by 6 bases and J by 0 bases, with 19 bases between the two germline ends. There are 17 residues in the CDR3. Germline CDR1 and CDR2: SNHLY and FYNNEI. CDR3 residues: CASSPRGLPTSTDTQYF. CDR3 DNA sequence: TGTGCCAGCAGCCCCCGGGGACTCCCAACTAGCACAGATACGCAGTATTTT.

This chain connects TRBV2 to TRBJ2-1, with D possibly matching TRBD1 (6 bases). The CDR3 is 13 amino acids. Germline CDR1 reads SNHLY; CDR2 reads FYNNEI. The V gene lost 11 bases and the J gene lost 5 bases, with 16 bases spanning the gap. The DNA for the CDR3 is TGTGCCGGGTTAACACAGGGAAACAATGAGCAGTTCTTC. Translated, it gives CAGLTQGNNEQFF.

J is TRBJ1-2 and V is TRBV2, with no clear D. Trimming removed 3 bases from V and 8 bases from J, with 13 bases in between. Looked up from germline, CDR1 is SNHLY and CDR2 is FYNNEI. The CDR3 is made up of 13 amino acids. As DNA, the CDR3 is TGTGCCAGCAGTGAGGCTGTTCTCGGGGGCTACACCTTC. Encoded protein: CASSEAVLGGYTF.

The chain links TRBV10-3 to TRBJ2-7; maybe TRBD2 (6 bases). In germline, CDR1 is ENHRY, CDR2 SYGVKD. Trimming removed 5 bases at V and 0 bases at J, with 14 bases between. The CDR3 runs 15 residues. For the CDR3, the DNA is TGTGCCATCAGTTCCGGGACTTTGAGCTCCTACGAGCAGTACTTC. It codes for CAISSGTLSSYEQYF.

V is TRBV4-3 and J is TRBJ2-1; D gene unclear. Germline V gene data show CDR1 as LGHNA and CDR2 as YSLEER. The CDR3 is made up of 14 amino acids. Deletions cut 1 base from V and 3 bases from J, with 7 bases between. CDR3 coding DNA: TGCGCCAGCAGCCAAGGGTGGGGCTACAATGAGCAGTTCTTC. Amino acid sequence: CASSQGWGYNEQFF.

Notes on this clone: The junction and the germline gene differ at one end; a read error may be behind it. In nucleotides, the CDR3 is TGTGCCAGCAGATTAGACCCCGCCAAAGGGCCCACAGATACGCAGTATTTT. Protein: CASRLDPAKGPTDTQYF. This chain joins TRBV7-9 and TRBJ2-3, with unresolved D. This CDR3 has 17 amino acids. The germline V gene encodes CDR1 SEHNR and CDR2 FQNEAQ (reference sequence).

The genes are TRBV28 and TRBJ2-7, with 7 bases aligning to TRBD1. V lost 4 bases, J lost 0 bases, and 6 bases stayed unmatched. The germline CDR1 and CDR2 sequences are MDHEN and SYDVKM. The CDR3 is 15 amino acids. The CDR3 protein is CASSSLWDSSYEQYF. The CDR3 DNA sequence: TGTGCCAGCAGTTCCCTCTGGGACAGCTCCTACGAGCAGTACTTC.

The chain uses TRBV29-1 and TRBJ2-7; D ambiguous. The V end lost 2 bases, the J end lost 2 bases, and 10 bases lay between the germline ends. Germline V gene lookup returns CDR1 SQVTM and CDR2 ANQGSEA. This CDR3 is 13 amino acids long. CDR3 amino acids: CSVETPSTYEQYF. The CDR3 DNA follows: TGCAGCGTTGAAACACCCTCCACCTACGAGCAGTACTTC.

The chain couples TRBV9 to TRBJ2-1, with 9 bases identical to TRBD2. V lost 2 bases to trimming and J lost 5 bases; unmatched junction nucleotides: 8. In germline, CDR1 is SGDLS, CDR2 YYNGEE. The CDR3 is made up of 16 amino acids. The CDR3: CASSVALAGPHNEQFF. For the CDR3, the DNA is TGTGCCAGCAGCGTTGCGCTAGCGGGACCCCACAATGAGCAGTTCTTC.

This clone was observed once. This chain uses TRBV11-2 with TRBJ2-7; TRBD2 matches at 10 bases. CDR3 size: 15 residues. Looked up from germline, CDR1 is SGHAT and CDR2 is FQNNGV. V lost 5 bases, J lost 5 bases, and 9 bases stayed unmatched. The CDR3 DNA reads as TGTGCCAGCAGCCCAACTAGCGGGGAGGATAACGAGCAGTACTTC. Protein: CASSPTSGEDNEQYF.

This chain uses TRBV5-1 with TRBJ1-1; a possible D gene is TRBD1 (6 bases). The CDR3 is 15 amino acids. CDR1 is SGHRS, CDR2 YFSETQ, per germline. The V end was cut by 3 bases, the J end by 4 bases, with 16 bases between. The CDR3 loop reads CASSWGGAAGTEAFF. CDR3 in DNA: TGCGCCAGCAGCTGGGGGGGGGCGGCGGGCACTGAAGCTTTCTTT.

About this clone: Other DNA sequences in the sample encode the same CDR3. The V call is TRBV7-9, the J call TRBJ2-3; D not resolved. In germline, CDR1 is SEHNR, CDR2 FQNEAQ (reference sequence). The V end lost 6 bases, the J end lost 2 bases, and 6 bases lay between the germline ends. The length of the CDR3 is 12 residues. The CDR3 bases are TGTGCCAGCAGTCTCCTCACAGATACGCAGTATTTT. It yields the protein CASSLLTDTQYF.

The chain employs TRBV9 and TRBJ2-7, with D hard to call. There are 15 residues in the CDR3. The germline gives CDR1 SGDLS, CDR2 YYNGEE. With 4 bases removed from V and 6 bases from J, the gap between germline ends came to 20 bases. The CDR3 region has the DNA TGTGCCAGCAGCCCTCAATTCGGGTGGAGAGGCGAGCAGTACTTC. Translation: CASSPQFGWRGEQYF.

J is TRBJ2-1 and V is TRBV27, with D uncertain. This CDR3 has 15 residues. Per germline, CDR1 MNHEY and CDR2 SMNVEV (reference sequence). Deletions cut 3 bases from V and 1 base from J, with 10 bases between. DNA of the CDR3: TGTGCCAGCAGTTTCGCAGAGAAATCCTACAATGAGCAGTTCTTC. This codes for CASSFAEKSYNEQFF.

The rearrangement uses TRBV6-5 and TRBJ2-3; 7 bases agree with TRBD1. CDR1 is MNHEY and CDR2 is SVGAGI in the germline V gene. The ends lost 7 bases at V and 4 bases at J; junction bases unmatched: 11. The CDR3 is 15 amino acids. The CDR3 DNA is TGTGCCAGCATCCGCTCAGGGGACAGCGCAGATACGCAGTATTTT. It yields the protein CASIRSGDSADTQYF.

This rearrangement joins TRBV4-2 to TRBJ2-1; D gene uncertain. Trimming took off 1 base at V and 8 bases at J, with 9 bases between the two ends. Germline V gene sequence: CDR1 LGHNA, CDR2 YNFKEQ. This CDR3 comprises 13 residues. Written as DNA, the CDR3 is TGTGCCAGCAGCCAAGCTATTTACGATGAGCAGTTCTTC. Its translation is CASSQAIYDEQFF.

The CDR3 DNA reads as TGTGCCAGCAGTGACCCGGGGTTTGGCCAGCCCCAGCATTTT. Protein sequence: CASSDPGFGQPQHF. V gene TRBV25-1 combines with J gene TRBJ1-5; D ambiguous. CDR3 length: 14 residues. Germline values: CDR1 MGHDK, CDR2 SYGVNS. The V and J ends lost 3 bases and 7 bases respectively, with 13 bases between them. The full variable domain, its missing parts supplied by reference TRBV25-1 and TRBJ1-5, is EADIYQTPRYLVIGTGKKITLECSQTMGHDKMYWYQQDPGMELHLIHYSYGVNSTEKGDLSSESTVSRIRTEHFPLTLESARPSHTSQYLCASSDPGFGQPQHFGDGTRLSIL.

The V gene is TRBV21-1, the J gene TRBJ2-4. TRBV21-1 constitutes a pseudogene. This CDR3 is built from 14 residues. This chain's CDR3 is CASSKGLAKNIQYF. The CDR3 DNA reads TGTGCCAGCAGCAAAGGGTTAGCCAAAAACATTCAGTACTTC.

This clone has only a few counts. This chain joins TRBV5-5 and TRBJ1-3; TRBD1 is a possible D gene (6 bases). The CDR3 has 15 amino acids. V lost 2 bases and J lost 2, with 11 bases in between. Germline CDR1 is SGHKS and CDR2 is YYEKEE (reference sequence). The CDR3 loop reads CASSLNTGTGNTIYF. CDR3 DNA: TGTGCCAGCAGCTTAAATACAGGGACTGGAAACACCATATATTTT.

DNA of the CDR3: TGTGCCAGCAGTTACAATACCCGAAACAATGAGCAGTTCTTC. This codes for CASSYNTRNNEQFF. This rearrangement joins TRBV6-6 to TRBJ2-1; the D is unclear. This CDR3 comprises 14 residues. Germline V gene sequence: CDR1 MNHNY, CDR2 SVGAGI (reference sequence). V was clipped by 2 bases and J by 5 bases, with 10 bases between them.

This clone has a single count. V usage is TRBV10-1 and J usage is TRBJ2-1; 8 bases align to TRBD2. The CDR3 sequence is 14 residues long. The junction had 4 bases not matched to a gene; V was cut back by 2 bases and J by 7 bases. Germline V CDR1 and CDR2: WNHNN, SYGVQD (reference sequence). The DNA of the CDR3 is TGCGCCAGCAGTGAGGAACTAGCGGAGAATGAGCAGTTCTTC. Its translation is CASSEELAENEQFF.

J is TRBJ2-5 and V is TRBV27; 8 positions match TRBD2. J gave up 7 bases and V 5 bases, and 9 bases lay outside the gene matches. Germline V gene lookup returns CDR1 MNHEY and CDR2 SMNVEV (reference sequence). The CDR3 is 14 amino acids. In nucleotides, the CDR3 is TGTGCCAGCAGTCCTTCTAGCGGGCTGCGGACCCAGTACTTC. Amino acids: CASSPSSGLRTQYF.